This TCR beta chain emerged from a study of beta chain features in type 1 diabetes. Overall study results and limits: Short templates might get an advantage during PCR, and this would be equal in patients and controls. The study found moderately but significantly shorter TCRB CDR3s in all four CD4+ subsets of Type 1 diabetes patients.

Expressed TCRB transcripts were sequenced, since all the RNA that had been isolated was reverse transcribed. Sequencing of naive, central memory and regulatory T cell samples gave an average of about 3.57 million reads. TCRdb's table, derived via immunoSEQ multiplex PCR, lists solely in-frame clones and lacks some. The table has about 390,000 clones, 9.6% seen once. Of note for this clone: Its cognate antigen is unknown.

Material: central memory CD4+ T cells from blood. This receptor was taken from a man aged 25-45 years with type 1 diabetes.

CDR3 sequence: CASSLAANSYEQFF. CDR3 coding DNA: TGTGCCAGCAGCTTAGCGGCCAACTCCTACGAGCAGTTCTTC. The rearrangement joins TRBV7-2 to TRBJ2-1; D unclear. The V gene lost 0 bases and the J gene lost 10 bases, with 13 bases spanning the gap. This CDR3 comprises 14 residues. Germline CDR1 reads SGHTA; CDR2 reads FQGNSA.